Presented here are 32 T cell receptor beta chains from one specimen sequenced in a study of shared clonotypes between healthy human individuals. Profiling relied on immunoSEQ multiplex PCR, and the TCRdb table lists in-frame clones only, not all of them. The repertoire holds approximately 590,000 clones, over 95% seen once, with 0.11% in the top ten. CD45RO-negative cells were positively selected for CCR7, leaving out terminally differentiated effector memory CD45RA+ cells. The sequenced sample was naive CD8+ T cells sorted from blood. All receptors come from a woman aged 25 to 39 in good health.

V usage is TRBV5-1 and J usage is TRBJ2-5, with 8 bases that match TRBD2. The CDR3 length is 16 residues. Germline lookup yields CDR1 SGHRS and CDR2 YFSETQ. With 3 bases clipped from V and 7 bases from J, the junction kept 14 bases outside the gene matches. CDR3 in DNA: TGCGCCAGCAGCTCAGGACGGCGGGAGGCCCCGGGGACCCAGTACTTC. Protein: CASSSGRREAPGTQYF. Looking up the rest from reference TRBV5-1 and TRBJ2-5 gives the full variable domain: KAGVTQTPRYLIKTRGQQVTLSCSPISGHRSVSWYQQTPGQGLQFLFEYFSETQRNKGNFPGRFSGRQFSNSRSEMNVSTLELGDSALYLCASSSGRREAPGTQYFGPGTRLLVL.

The chain joins TRBV28 to TRBJ2-7; 8 bases match TRBD2. Losses at the gene ends were 1 base for V and 4 bases for J; bases not matched to a gene: 6. The CDR3 is made up of 15 amino acids. CDR1 MDHEN and CDR2 SYDVKM come from the germline V gene. The CDR3 region has the DNA TGTGCCAGCAGTTTATCCCCGGGAGGGCATTACGAGCAGTACTTC. As protein: CASSLSPGGHYEQYF.

V is TRBV14 and J is TRBJ2-5; D is unclear. V shed 0 bases and J shed 1 base, with 9 bases lying between them. The germline V gene encodes CDR1 SGHDN and CDR2 FVKESK. CDR3 length: 15 amino acids. The CDR3 loop is CASSQDFYSQETQYF. Here the CDR3 DNA reads TGTGCCAGCAGCCAAGATTTCTACAGCCAAGAGACCCAGTACTTC.

This clone was counted a few times. The CDR3 DNA follows: TGCGCCAGCAGCCTCCAGGGGAACACTGAAGCTTTCTTT. Translated, it gives CASSLQGNTEAFF. The chain employs TRBV4-1 and TRBJ1-1; tentative D call: TRBD1 (5 bases). The CDR3 is made up of 13 amino acids. V gave up 4 bases and J gave up 1 base, with 7 bases separating them. From germline, CDR1 is MGHRA and CDR2 YSYEKL.

This sequence joins TRBV27 and TRBJ1-2; weak D call: TRBD1 (5 bases). Germline V lookup: CDR1 MNHEY, CDR2 SMNVEV (reference sequence). This CDR3 is built from 15 residues. The V gene lost 2 bases and the J gene lost 2 bases, with 12 bases spanning the gap. The CDR3 region is CASSLTVGRNYGYTF. CDR3 coding DNA: TGTGCCAGCAGTTTAACAGTGGGACGGAACTATGGCTACACCTTC.

The chain combines TRBV27 with TRBJ1-2; D gene ambiguous. Trimming cost V 6 bases and J 8 bases, with 13 bases left between them. In germline, CDR1 is MNHEY, CDR2 SMNVEV (reference sequence). The CDR3 is 12 residues long. CDR3 nucleotides: TGTGCCAGCAGGTCACCTAGCGGAGGCTACACCTTC. It encodes CASRSPSGGYTF.

This chain connects TRBV5-8 to TRBJ1-2, with 8 bases that match TRBD1. Germline V CDR1 and CDR2: SGHTS, YDEGEE. The CDR3 is made up of 14 amino acids. V lost 1 base to trimming and J lost 5 bases; unmatched junction nucleotides: 4. The CDR3 spells CASSLQGANYGYTF. CDR3 sequence (DNA): TGTGCCAGCAGCTTGCAGGGGGCGAATTATGGCTACACCTTC. Drawing the rest from reference TRBV5-8 and TRBJ1-2, the complete variable domain is EAGVTQSPTHLIKTRGQQATLRCSPISGHTSVYWYQQALGLGLQFLLWYDEGEERNRGNFPPRFSGRQFPNYSSELNVNALELEDSALYLCASSLQGANYGYTFGSGTRLTVV.

The chain uses TRBV7-7 and TRBJ2-3; perhaps TRBD2 as D (5 bases). The V gene lost 2 bases and the J gene lost 2 bases, with 14 bases spanning the gap. Germline lookup yields CDR1 SSHAT and CDR2 FNYEAQ (reference sequence). The CDR3 contains 16 residues. The CDR3, as DNA: TGTGCCAGCAGCTTATATGGACTTTTAGCCACAGATACGCAGTATTTT. Translation gives CASSLYGLLATDTQYF.

A remark on this clone: In the same sample, other DNA sequences code for this CDR3. The J gene is TRBJ2-1, the V gene TRBV27; 15 bases are shared with TRBD2. Trimming cost V 5 bases and J 7 bases; bases outside gene matches: 3. The CDR3 runs to 15 residues. Germline V gene lookup returns CDR1 MNHEY and CDR2 SMNVEV (reference sequence). The chain's CDR3 is CASSPGTSGRNEQFF. The CDR3 DNA sequence: TGTGCCAGCAGTCCCGGGACTAGCGGGAGGAATGAGCAGTTCTTC.

The J gene is TRBJ2-3, the V gene TRBV27, with TRBD1 matching over 8 bases. Germline V gene sequence: CDR1 MNHEY, CDR2 SMNVEV (reference sequence). The CDR3 contains 18 residues. With V trimmed by 3 bases and J by 4 bases, 15 bases remained unmatched. The CDR3 here is CASSFKPPDREVSDTQYF. In DNA, the CDR3 is TGTGCCAGCAGTTTCAAACCGCCGGACAGGGAAGTTTCAGATACGCAGTATTTT.

V is TRBV9 and J is TRBJ1-4; D not resolved. V gave up 3 bases and J gave up 7 bases, with 19 bases separating them. CDR3 size: 16 residues. Germline CDR1 and CDR2: SGDLS and YYNGEE. The CDR3 region has the DNA TGTGCCAGCAGCGCGGACCTAGCCCCCGGCCGTGAAAAACTGTTTTTT. Amino acid sequence: CASSADLAPGREKLFF.

CDR3 DNA sequence: TGTGCCAGCAGTTTTGACGCGGACAGGGGGCTCGTCTATGGCTACACCTTC. Amino acids: CASSFDADRGLVYGYTF. The V gene is TRBV27, the J gene TRBJ1-2; 11 bases agree with TRBD1. Germline CDR1 is MNHEY and CDR2 is SMNVEV (reference sequence). V shed 3 bases and J 4 bases; nucleotides not matched to a gene: 10. The CDR3 spans 17 residues.

The chain carries TRBV20-1 and TRBJ2-5; possibly TRBD2 for D (5 bases). The DNA matches TRBJ2-7 better at its end, which makes the J call doubtful. Germline lookup yields CDR1 DFQATT and CDR2 SNEGSKA (reference sequence). The CDR3 runs to 11 residues. The CDR3 sequence: CSASLGVEQYF. DNA of the CDR3: TGCAGTGCTAGTCTCGGGGTCGAGCAGTACTTC.

The chain employs TRBV7-9 and TRBJ1-2, with 11 bases lining up with TRBD1. This CDR3 is built from 15 residues. Germline-derived CDR1 and CDR2 are SEHNR and FQNEAQ (reference sequence). J lost 7 bases, V lost 0 bases, and 4 bases had no gene match. CDR3 sequence (DNA): TGTGCCAGCAGCTTAGCCGGGACAGGGGGTATTGGCTACACCTTC. Its protein product is CASSLAGTGGIGYTF.

As DNA, the CDR3 is TGTGCCTGGAGTTACAGAATGAACACTGAAGCTTTCTTT. As protein: CAWSYRMNTEAFF. The chain links TRBV30 to TRBJ1-1; D uncertain. V was clipped by 2 bases and J by 0 bases, with 7 bases between them. The CDR3 sequence is 13 residues long. Germline loops: CDR1 GTSNPN, CDR2 SVGIG (reference sequence).

The chain joins TRBV28 to TRBJ1-4; D is possibly TRBD1 (5 bases). Germline V CDR1 and CDR2: MDHEN, SYDVKM. CDR3 length: 14 amino acids. V was shortened by 7 bases and J by 5 bases, with 14 bases between the two germline ends. The CDR3 sequence: CASIARDGNEKLFF. DNA of the CDR3: TGTGCCAGCATAGCCCGGGACGGAAATGAAAAACTGTTTTTT.

The J gene is TRBJ2-7, the V gene TRBV9; D unresolved. This CDR3 is 12 amino acids long. Germline CDR1 is SGDLS and CDR2 is YYNGEE. V dropped 3 bases and J dropped 5 bases, with 9 bases sitting between them. CDR3 region: CASSGLGNEQYF. The CDR3 DNA is TGTGCCAGCAGCGGGCTAGGGAACGAGCAGTACTTC.

The chain employs TRBV10-1 and TRBJ2-7; D is possibly TRBD2 (5 bases). Per germline, CDR1 WNHNN and CDR2 SYGVQD (reference sequence). The V end lost 0 bases, the J end lost 6 bases, and 9 bases lay between the germline ends. The CDR3 runs to 13 residues. The CDR3 nucleotides read TGCGCCAGCAGTGAGTCGTCGAGGGCCGAGCAGTACTTC. Translated, it gives CASSESSRAEQYF.

The chain couples TRBV4-1 to TRBJ2-1; D not resolved. Germline CDR1 reads MGHRA; CDR2 reads YSYEKL. Trimming took 0 bases from V and 4 from J, leaving 16 bases between them. The CDR3 loop spans 17 amino acids. CDR3 protein: CASSQDTLDSEYNEQFF. Here the CDR3 DNA reads TGCGCCAGCAGCCAAGATACTTTGGATTCAGAGTACAATGAGCAGTTCTTC.

This chain joins TRBV7-9 and TRBJ2-3, with 7 nucleotides matching TRBD2. The ends lost 4 bases at V and 0 bases at J; junction bases unmatched: 16. The CDR3 length is 19 residues. Germline V CDR1 and CDR2: SEHNR, FQNEAQ (reference sequence). The CDR3 spells CASSYAGSGTLASTDTQYF. The CDR3 DNA reads TGTGCCAGCAGCTACGCGGGGAGCGGGACGCTCGCTAGCACAGATACGCAGTATTTT. The full variable domain, its missing parts supplied by reference TRBV7-9 and TRBJ2-3, is DTGVSQNPRHKITKRGQNVTFRCDPISEHNRLYWYRQTLGQGPEFLTYFQNEAQLEKSRLLSDRFSAERPKGSFSTLEIQRTEQGDSAMYLCASSYAGSGTLASTDTQYFGPGTRLTVL.

The V gene is TRBV5-1, the J gene TRBJ1-1; a possible D gene is TRBD1 (5 bases). This CDR3 spans 15 amino acids. Between the trimmed V and J ends, which lost 2 bases and 7 bases, there was a span of 18 bases. Germline lookup yields CDR1 SGHRS and CDR2 YFSETQ. The CDR3 region is CASSLQGQRGGEAFF. DNA for the CDR3: TGCGCCAGCAGCTTACAAGGCCAGAGGGGAGGTGAAGCTTTCTTT.

This chain joins TRBV7-9 and TRBJ1-4; D remains ambiguous. Germline V gene sequence: CDR1 SEHNR, CDR2 FQNEAQ (reference sequence). V lost 2 bases and J lost 0, with 7 bases in between. This CDR3 region has 15 residues. The CDR3 DNA is TGTGCCAGCAGCTTATCGGCAGCAACTAATGAAAAACTGTTTTTT. Translation gives CASSLSAATNEKLFF.

This rearrangement joins TRBV4-1 to TRBJ2-6; 11 bases are shared with TRBD2. This CDR3 region has 19 residues. J gave up 0 bases and V 4 bases, and 8 bases lay outside the gene matches. Germline V gene lookup returns CDR1 MGHRA and CDR2 YSYEKL. The CDR3 sequence is CASSLRTSGWFSGANVLTF. The CDR3 bases are TGCGCCAGCAGCCTGCGGACTAGCGGGTGGTTCTCTGGGGCCAACGTCCTGACTTTC.

With regard to this clone: Other DNA sequences from this sample encode an identical CDR3 as well. The rearrangement uses TRBV5-6 and TRBJ2-7, with D perhaps matching TRBD1 (6 bases). This CDR3 comprises 15 residues. The germline V gene encodes CDR1 SGHDT and CDR2 YYEEEE. V lost 0 bases to trimming and J lost 0 bases, with 10 bases between them. The CDR3 nucleotides are TGTGCCAGCAGCTTGGGGGACACCAGCTCCTACGAGCAGTACTTC. Its protein product is CASSLGDTSSYEQYF.

The CDR3 coding sequence is TGCGCCAGCAGTCAAGCTAGTTCAGATGAGCAGTTCTTC. Translation gives CASSQASSDEQFF. The gene calls are TRBV23-1 and TRBJ2-1; D remains ambiguous. TRBV23-1 falls under the ORF class, with uncertain function. V was cut by 2 bases and J by 8 bases, with 10 bases left in between. The CDR3 runs to 13 residues.

CDR3: CASSIGTGYPAPRETQYF. DNA for the CDR3: TGTGCCAGTAGTATCGGGACAGGGTATCCGGCTCCCCGGGAGACCCAGTACTTC. This chain links TRBV19 with TRBJ2-5; 9 bases match TRBD1. The CDR3 spans 18 residues. Per the germline V gene, CDR1 is LNHDA and CDR2 is SQIVND (reference sequence). The ends lost 3 bases at V and 5 bases at J; junction bases unmatched: 16.

The chain combines TRBV7-9 with TRBJ2-7; D unresolved. Trimming left V 4 bases short and J 6 bases short, with 7 bases between. The CDR3 covers 11 residues. Germline CDR1 and CDR2: SEHNR and FQNEAQ (reference sequence). The CDR3 DNA reads TGTGCCAGCAGCTCTGGGTTCGAGCAGTACTTC. As protein: CASSSGFEQYF.

About this clone itself: At one end, the junction sequence differs from germline, possibly due to a read error. The chain has TRBV28 and TRBJ2-5; possibly TRBD2 for D (5 bases). The CDR3 runs to 16 residues. Germline CDR1 MDHEN, CDR2 SYDVKM. CDR3: CASSIWTGNAQETQYF. The CDR3 nucleotides are TGTGCCAGCAGTATATGGACTGGCAACGCACAAGAGACCCAGTACTTC.

The rearrangement joins TRBV23-1 to TRBJ1-4; no clear D gene. TRBV23-1 has ORF status, its function being uncertain. V gave up 4 bases and J gave up 8 bases, with 11 bases separating them. CDR3 length equals 13 residues. CDR3 nucleotides: TGCGCCAGCAGTCGTCACACCACGGAAAAACTGTTTTTT. Translating gives CASSRHTTEKLFF.

Regarding this clone: The sample carries other DNA sequences with the same CDR3. The chain has TRBV28 and TRBJ2-7, with 9 positions matching TRBD2. CDR3 size: 15 residues. The ends lost 1 base at V and 0 bases at J; junction bases unmatched: 1. In germline, CDR1 is MDHEN, CDR2 SYDVKM. For the CDR3, the DNA is TGTGCCAGCAGTTTATATAGCGGGAGCTCCTACGAGCAGTACTTC. Amino acid sequence: CASSLYSGSSYEQYF.

The chain combines TRBV29-1 with TRBJ2-6; D is unresolved. This CDR3 comprises 16 residues. With 6 bases removed from V and 0 bases from J, the gap between germline ends came to 15 bases. The V gene's germline CDR1 is SQVTM and CDR2 ANQGSEA. Here the CDR3 reads CSVGCPDYSGANVLTF. The CDR3 DNA follows: TGCAGCGTGGGGTGCCCGGATTACTCTGGGGCCAACGTCCTGACTTTC.

The rearrangement uses TRBV4-1 and TRBJ2-4, with 8 bases that match TRBD2. The germline V gene has CDR1 MGHRA and CDR2 YSYEKL. The V gene end was trimmed by 2 bases and the J gene end by 5 bases; junction bases not matched to a gene: 11. This CDR3 comprises 17 residues. This CDR3 is CASSQKQAGVGENIQYF. The CDR3 DNA reads as TGCGCCAGCAGCCAAAAACAAGCGGGAGTGGGGGAAAACATTCAGTACTTC.